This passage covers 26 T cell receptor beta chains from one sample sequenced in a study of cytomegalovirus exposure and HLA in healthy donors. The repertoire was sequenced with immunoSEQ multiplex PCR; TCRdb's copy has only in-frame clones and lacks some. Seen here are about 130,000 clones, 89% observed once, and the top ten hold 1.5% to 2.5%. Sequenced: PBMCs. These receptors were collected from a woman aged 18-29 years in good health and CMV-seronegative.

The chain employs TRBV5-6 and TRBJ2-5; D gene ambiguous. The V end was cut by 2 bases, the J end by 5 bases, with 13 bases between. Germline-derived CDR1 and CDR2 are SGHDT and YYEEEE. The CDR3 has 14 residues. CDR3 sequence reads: CASSLEHSGETQYF. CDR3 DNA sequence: TGTGCCAGCAGCTTAGAACACAGTGGGGAGACCCAGTACTTC.

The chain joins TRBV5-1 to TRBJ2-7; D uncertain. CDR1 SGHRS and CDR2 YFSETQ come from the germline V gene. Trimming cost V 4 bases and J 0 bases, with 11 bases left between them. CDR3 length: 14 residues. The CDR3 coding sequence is TGCGCCAGCAGCACTGACATACGCTCCTACGAGCAGTACTTC. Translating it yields CASSTDIRSYEQYF. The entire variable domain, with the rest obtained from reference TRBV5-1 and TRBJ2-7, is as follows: KAGVTQTPRYLIKTRGQQVTLSCSPISGHRSVSWYQQTPGQGLQFLFEYFSETQRNKGNFPGRFSGRQFSNSRSEMNVSTLELGDSALYLCASSTDIRSYEQYFGPGTRLTVT.

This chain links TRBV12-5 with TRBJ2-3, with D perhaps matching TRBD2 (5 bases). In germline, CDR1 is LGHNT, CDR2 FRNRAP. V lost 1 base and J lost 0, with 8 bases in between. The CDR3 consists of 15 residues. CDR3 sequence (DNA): TGTGCTAGTGGTTTGGGCGGGTCTAGCACAGATACGCAGTATTTT. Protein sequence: CASGLGGSSTDTQYF.

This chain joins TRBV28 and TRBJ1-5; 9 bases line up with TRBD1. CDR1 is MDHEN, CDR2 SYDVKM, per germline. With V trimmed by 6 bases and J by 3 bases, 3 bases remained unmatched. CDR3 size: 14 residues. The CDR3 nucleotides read TGTGCCAGCAGGACAGGGGGTATCAATCAGCCCCAGCATTTT. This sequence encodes CASRTGGINQPQHF.

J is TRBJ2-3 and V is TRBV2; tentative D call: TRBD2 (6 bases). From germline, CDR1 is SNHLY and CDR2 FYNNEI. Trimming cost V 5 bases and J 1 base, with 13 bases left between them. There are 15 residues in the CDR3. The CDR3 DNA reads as TGTGCCAGCAGTTTTAGCGGAGGAGGCACAGATACGCAGTATTTT. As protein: CASSFSGGGTDTQYF.

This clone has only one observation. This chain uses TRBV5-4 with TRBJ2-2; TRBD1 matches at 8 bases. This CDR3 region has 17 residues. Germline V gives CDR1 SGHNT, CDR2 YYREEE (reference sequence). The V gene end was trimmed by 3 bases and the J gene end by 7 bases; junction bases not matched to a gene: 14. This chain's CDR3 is CASSWSSQGARGGELFF. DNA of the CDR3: TGTGCCAGCAGCTGGTCGAGCCAGGGGGCGCGCGGCGGGGAGCTGTTTTTT.

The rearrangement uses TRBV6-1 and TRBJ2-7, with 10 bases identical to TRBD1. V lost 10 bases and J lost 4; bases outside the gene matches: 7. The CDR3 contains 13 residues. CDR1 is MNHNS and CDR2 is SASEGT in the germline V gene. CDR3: CATDRDRGYEQYF. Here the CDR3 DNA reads TGTGCCACAGATCGGGACAGGGGTTACGAGCAGTACTTC.

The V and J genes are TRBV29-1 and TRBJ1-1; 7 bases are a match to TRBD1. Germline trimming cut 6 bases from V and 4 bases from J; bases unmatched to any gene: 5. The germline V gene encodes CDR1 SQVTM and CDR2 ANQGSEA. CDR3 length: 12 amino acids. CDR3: CSVNPGGTEAFF. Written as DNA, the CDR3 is TGCAGCGTGAATCCAGGGGGCACTGAAGCTTTCTTT.

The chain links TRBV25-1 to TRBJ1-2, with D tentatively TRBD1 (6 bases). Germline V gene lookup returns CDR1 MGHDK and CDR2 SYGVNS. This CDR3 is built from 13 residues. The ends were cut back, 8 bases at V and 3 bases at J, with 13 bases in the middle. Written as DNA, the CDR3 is TGTGCCAGCGGAAACAGGGCGGACTATGGCTACACCTTC. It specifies CASGNRADYGYTF.

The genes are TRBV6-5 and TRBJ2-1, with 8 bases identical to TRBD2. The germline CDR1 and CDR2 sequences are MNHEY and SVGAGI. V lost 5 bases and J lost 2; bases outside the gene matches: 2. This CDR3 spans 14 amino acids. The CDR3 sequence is CASSPGGAYNEQFF. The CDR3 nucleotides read TGTGCCAGCAGTCCGGGAGGGGCCTACAATGAGCAGTTCTTC.

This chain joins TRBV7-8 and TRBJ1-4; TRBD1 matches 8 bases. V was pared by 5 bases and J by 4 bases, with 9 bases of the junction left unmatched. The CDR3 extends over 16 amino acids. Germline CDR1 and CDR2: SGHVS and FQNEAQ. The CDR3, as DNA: TGTGCCAGCAGCCCAACACGGACAGGGCGTAATGAAAAACTGTTTTTT. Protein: CASSPTRTGRNEKLFF.

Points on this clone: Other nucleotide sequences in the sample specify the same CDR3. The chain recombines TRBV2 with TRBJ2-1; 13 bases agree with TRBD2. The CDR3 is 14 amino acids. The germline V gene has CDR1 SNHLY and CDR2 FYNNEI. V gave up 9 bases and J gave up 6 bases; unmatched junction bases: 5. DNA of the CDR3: TGTGCCAGTATTAGACTAGCGGGAGGCAATGAGCAGTTCTTC. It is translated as CASIRLAGGNEQFF.

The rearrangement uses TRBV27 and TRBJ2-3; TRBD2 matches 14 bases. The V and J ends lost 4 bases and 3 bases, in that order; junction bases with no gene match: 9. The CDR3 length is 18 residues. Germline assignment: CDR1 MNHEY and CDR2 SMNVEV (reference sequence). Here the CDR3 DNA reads TGTGCCAGCAGTTCGGGGACTAGCGGGAGAAGATTTACAGATACGCAGTATTTT. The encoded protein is CASSSGTSGRRFTDTQYF.

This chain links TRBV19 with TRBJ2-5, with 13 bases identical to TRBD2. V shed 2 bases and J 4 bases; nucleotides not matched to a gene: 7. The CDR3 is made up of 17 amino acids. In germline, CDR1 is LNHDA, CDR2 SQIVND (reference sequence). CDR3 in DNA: TGTGCCAGTAGTATACCCAGACTAGCGGGAGGCCCAGAGACCCAGTACTTC. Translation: CASSIPRLAGGPETQYF.

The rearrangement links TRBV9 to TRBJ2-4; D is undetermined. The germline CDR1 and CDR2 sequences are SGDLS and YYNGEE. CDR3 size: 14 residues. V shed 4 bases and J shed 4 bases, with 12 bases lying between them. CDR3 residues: CASSPGAIKNIQYF. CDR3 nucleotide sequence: TGTGCCAGCAGCCCAGGCGCTATTAAAAACATTCAGTACTTC.

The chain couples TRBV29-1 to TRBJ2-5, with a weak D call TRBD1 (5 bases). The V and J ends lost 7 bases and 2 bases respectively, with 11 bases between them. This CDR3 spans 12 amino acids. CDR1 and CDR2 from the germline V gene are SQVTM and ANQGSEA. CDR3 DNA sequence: TGCAGCGGCGAACAGGTTCAAGAGACCCAGTACTTC. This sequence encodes CSGEQVQETQYF.

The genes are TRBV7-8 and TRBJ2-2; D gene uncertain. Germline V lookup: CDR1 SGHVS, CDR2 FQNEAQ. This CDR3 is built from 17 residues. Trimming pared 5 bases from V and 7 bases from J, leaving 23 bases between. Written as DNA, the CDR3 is TGTGCCAGCAGCCCACCGGCGTACACCAGGCCCTTCGGGGAGCTGTTTTTT. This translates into CASSPPAYTRPFGELFF.

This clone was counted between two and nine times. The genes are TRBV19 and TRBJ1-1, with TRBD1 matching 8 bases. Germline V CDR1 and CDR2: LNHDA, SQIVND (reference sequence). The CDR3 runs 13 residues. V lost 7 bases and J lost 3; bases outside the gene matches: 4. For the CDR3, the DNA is TGTGCCAGTACCACAGGGGGAGACACTGAAGCTTTCTTT. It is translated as CASTTGGDTEAFF.

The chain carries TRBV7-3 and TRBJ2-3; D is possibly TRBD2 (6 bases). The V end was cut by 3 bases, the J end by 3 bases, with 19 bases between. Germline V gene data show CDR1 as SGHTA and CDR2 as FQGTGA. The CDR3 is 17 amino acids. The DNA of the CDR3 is TGTGCCAGCAGCTTCGGGGCGGGATCTCCTATAACAGATACGCAGTATTTT. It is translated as CASSFGAGSPITDTQYF. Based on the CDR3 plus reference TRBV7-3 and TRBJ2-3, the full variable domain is GAGVSQTPSNKVTEKGKYVELRCDPISGHTALYWYRQSLGQGPEFLIYFQGTGAADDSGLPNDRFFAVRPEGSVSTLKIQRTERGDSAVYLCASSFGAGSPITDTQYFGPGTRLTVL.

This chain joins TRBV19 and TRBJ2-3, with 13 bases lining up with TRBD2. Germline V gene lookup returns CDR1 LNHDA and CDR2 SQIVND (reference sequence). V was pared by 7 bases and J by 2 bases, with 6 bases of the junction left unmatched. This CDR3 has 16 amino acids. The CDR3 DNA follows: TGTGCCAGTAAGGCACTAGCGGGAGGGCCCACAGATACGCAGTATTTT. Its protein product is CASKALAGGPTDTQYF.

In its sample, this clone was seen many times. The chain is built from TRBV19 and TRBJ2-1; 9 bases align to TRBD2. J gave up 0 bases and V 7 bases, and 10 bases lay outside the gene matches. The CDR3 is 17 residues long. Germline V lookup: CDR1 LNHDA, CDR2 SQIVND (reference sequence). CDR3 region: CASIASAGGSSYNEQFF. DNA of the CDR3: TGTGCCAGTATCGCCTCGGCGGGAGGGAGCTCCTACAATGAGCAGTTCTTC.

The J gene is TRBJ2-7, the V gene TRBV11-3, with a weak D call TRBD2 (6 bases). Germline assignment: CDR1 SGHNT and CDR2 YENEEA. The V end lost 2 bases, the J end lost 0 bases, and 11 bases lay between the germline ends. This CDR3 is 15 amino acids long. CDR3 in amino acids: CASSLSGHSSYEQYF. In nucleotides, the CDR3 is TGTGCCAGCAGCTTAAGCGGGCATAGCTCCTACGAGCAGTACTTC.

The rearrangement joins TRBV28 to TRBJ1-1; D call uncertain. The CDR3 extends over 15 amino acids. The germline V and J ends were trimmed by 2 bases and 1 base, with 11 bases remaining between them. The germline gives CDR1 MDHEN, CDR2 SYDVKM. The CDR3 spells CASSLRITANTEAFF. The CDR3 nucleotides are TGTGCCAGCAGTTTACGCATCACAGCGAACACTGAAGCTTTCTTT.

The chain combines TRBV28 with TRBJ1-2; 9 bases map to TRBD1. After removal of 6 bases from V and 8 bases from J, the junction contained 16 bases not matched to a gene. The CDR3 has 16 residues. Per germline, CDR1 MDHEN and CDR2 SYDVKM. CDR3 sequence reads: CASSRDREGADEGYTF. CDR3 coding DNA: TGTGCCAGCAGCCGGGACAGGGAGGGGGCTGATGAAGGCTACACCTTC.

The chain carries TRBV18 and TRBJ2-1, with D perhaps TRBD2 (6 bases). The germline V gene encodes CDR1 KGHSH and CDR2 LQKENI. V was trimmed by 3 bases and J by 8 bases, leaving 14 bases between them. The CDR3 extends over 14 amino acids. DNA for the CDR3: TGTGCCAGCTCACCGGCGGTAGCGGAGCATGAGCAGTTCTTC. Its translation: CASSPAVAEHEQFF.

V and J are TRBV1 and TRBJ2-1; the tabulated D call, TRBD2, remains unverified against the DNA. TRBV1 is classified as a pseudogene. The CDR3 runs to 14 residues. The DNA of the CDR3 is TGCACCAGCAGCCACAAGCGCCACTACAATGAGCAGTTCTTC. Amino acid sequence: CTSSHKRHYNEQFF.